Below, one T cell receptor beta chain is given with its context. Its antigen is unknown. Germline loops: CDR1 SGHAT, CDR2 FQNNGV. The CDR3 is made up of 15 amino acids. V gave up 5 bases and J gave up 4 bases; unmatched junction bases: 8. Repertoires were generated with immunoSEQ multiplex PCR, while TCRdb's copy carries only in-frame clones and drops some. In the table there are around 33,000 clones, roughly 80% of which are singletons. Blood sampling was done at baseline, cycle 4 day 1, and cycle 7 day 1. These data are taken from a study of OX40 agonist ivuxolimab in advanced cancers. Background on the study: The study reported partial responses in three patients: one hepatocellular carcinoma, two cutaneous melanoma.

Study observations and caveats: Some patients without response likewise showed low normalized clonal expansion. Circulating CD4+ and CD8+ T cells showed clonal expansion by week 6 at 0.1 to 3.0 mg/kg.

V gene TRBV11-2 combines with J gene TRBJ2-4, with TRBD2 matching over 7 bases. The origin of this receptor is an adult with an advanced solid tumor such as melanoma, head and neck, liver or kidney cancer. The material was CD4+ or CD8+ T cells sorted from blood, obtained in a trial of the OX40 agonist ivuxolimab. CDR3 nucleotides: TGTGCCAGCAGCGGGGGGGAGAGGTATAAAAACATTCAGTACTTC. Its protein is CASSGGERYKNIQYF.